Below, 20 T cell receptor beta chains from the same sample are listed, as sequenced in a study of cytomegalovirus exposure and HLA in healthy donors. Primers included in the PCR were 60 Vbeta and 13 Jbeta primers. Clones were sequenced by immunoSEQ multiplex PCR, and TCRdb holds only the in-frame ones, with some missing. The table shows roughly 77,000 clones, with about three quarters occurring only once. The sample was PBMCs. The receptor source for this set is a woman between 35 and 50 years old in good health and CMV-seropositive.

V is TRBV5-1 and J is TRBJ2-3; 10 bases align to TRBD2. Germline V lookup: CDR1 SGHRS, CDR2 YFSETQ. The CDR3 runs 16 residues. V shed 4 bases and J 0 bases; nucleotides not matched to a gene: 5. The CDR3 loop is CASSPRTSGSTDTQYF. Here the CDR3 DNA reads TGCGCCAGCAGCCCCCGGACTAGCGGCAGCACAGATACGCAGTATTTT.

The CDR3 bases are TGTGCCAGCAGCTTAAGGGACAGGGTGTGGGAGACCCAGTACTTC. Translation: CASSLRDRVWETQYF. The chain employs TRBV6-5 and TRBJ2-5; 9 bases are a match to TRBD1. With V trimmed by 6 bases and J by 5 bases, 10 bases remained unmatched. Germline CDR1 reads MNHEY; CDR2 reads SVGAGI. The CDR3 covers 15 residues.

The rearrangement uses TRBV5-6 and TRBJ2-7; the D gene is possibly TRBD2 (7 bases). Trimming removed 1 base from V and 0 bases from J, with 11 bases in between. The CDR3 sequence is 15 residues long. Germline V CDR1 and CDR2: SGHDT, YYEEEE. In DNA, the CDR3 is TGTGCCAGCAGCTTGTTGCGGGGGCACTCCTACGAGCAGTACTTC. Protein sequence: CASSLLRGHSYEQYF.

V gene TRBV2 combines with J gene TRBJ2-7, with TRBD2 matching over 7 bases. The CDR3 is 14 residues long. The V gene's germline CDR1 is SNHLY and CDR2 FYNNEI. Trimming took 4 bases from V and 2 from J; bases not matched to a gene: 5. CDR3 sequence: CASSGPGLPYEQYF. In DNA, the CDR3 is TGTGCCAGCAGTGGACCGGGACTACCCTACGAGCAGTACTTC.

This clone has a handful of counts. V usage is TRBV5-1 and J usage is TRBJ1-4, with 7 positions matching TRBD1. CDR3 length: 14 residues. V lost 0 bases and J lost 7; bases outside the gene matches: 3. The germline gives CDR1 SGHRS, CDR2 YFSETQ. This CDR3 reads CASSLDTGAEKLFF. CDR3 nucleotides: TGCGCCAGCAGCTTGGATACAGGGGCTGAAAAACTGTTTTTT.

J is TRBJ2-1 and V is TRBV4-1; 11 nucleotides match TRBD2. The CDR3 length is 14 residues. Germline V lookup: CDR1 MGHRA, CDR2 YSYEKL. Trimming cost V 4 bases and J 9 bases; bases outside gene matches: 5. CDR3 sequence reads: CASSPRLAGGEQFF. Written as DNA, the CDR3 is TGCGCCAGCAGCCCCCGTCTAGCGGGGGGTGAGCAGTTCTTC.

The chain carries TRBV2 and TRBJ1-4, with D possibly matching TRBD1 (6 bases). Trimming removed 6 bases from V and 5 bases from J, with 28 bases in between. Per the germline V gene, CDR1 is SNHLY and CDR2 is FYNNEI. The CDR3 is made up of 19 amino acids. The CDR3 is CASSEYRTGSPIGNEKLFF. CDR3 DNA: TGTGCCAGCAGCGAATACCGAACAGGGTCTCCTATAGGAAATGAAAAACTGTTTTTT. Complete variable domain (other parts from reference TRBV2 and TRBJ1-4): EPEVTQTPSHQVTQMGQEVILRCVPISNHLYFYWYRQILGQKVEFLVSFYNNEISEKSEIFDDQFSVERPDGSNFTLKIRSTKLEDSAMYFCASSEYRTGSPIGNEKLFFGSGTQLSVL.

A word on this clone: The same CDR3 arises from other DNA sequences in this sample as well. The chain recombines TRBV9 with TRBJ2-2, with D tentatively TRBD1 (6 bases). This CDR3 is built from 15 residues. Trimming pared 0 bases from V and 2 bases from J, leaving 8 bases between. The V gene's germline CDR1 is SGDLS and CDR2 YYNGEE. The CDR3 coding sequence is TGTGCCAGCAGCGTAGGGACAGTCAACACCGGGGAGCTGTTTTTT. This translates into CASSVGTVNTGELFF. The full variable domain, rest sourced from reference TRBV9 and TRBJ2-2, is DSGVTQTPKHLITATGQRVTLRCSPRSGDLSVYWYQQSLDQGLQFLIQYYNGEERAKGNILERFSAQQFPDLHSELNLSSLELGDSALYFCASSVGTVNTGELFFGEGSRLTVL.

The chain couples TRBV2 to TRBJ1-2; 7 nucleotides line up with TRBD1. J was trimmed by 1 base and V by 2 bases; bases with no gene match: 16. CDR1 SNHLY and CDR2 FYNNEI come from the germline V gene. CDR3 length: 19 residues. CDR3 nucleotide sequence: TGTGCCAGCAGTGAAACCGGGGGGGTTGGGACAGACGATAACTATGGCTACACCTTC. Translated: CASSETGGVGTDDNYGYTF.

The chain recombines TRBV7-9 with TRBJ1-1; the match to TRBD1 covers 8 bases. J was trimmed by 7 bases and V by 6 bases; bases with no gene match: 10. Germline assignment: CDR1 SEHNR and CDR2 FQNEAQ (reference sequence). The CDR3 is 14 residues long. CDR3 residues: CASRLTGGGDEAFF. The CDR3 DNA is TGTGCCAGCAGATTAACAGGGGGAGGCGATGAAGCTTTCTTT.

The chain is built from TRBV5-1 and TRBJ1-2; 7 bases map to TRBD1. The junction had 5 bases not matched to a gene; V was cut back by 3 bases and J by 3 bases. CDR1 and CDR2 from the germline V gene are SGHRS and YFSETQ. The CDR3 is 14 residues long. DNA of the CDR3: TGCGCCAGCAGCTACTCCGGGACAGACTATGGCTACACCTTC. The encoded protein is CASSYSGTDYGYTF.

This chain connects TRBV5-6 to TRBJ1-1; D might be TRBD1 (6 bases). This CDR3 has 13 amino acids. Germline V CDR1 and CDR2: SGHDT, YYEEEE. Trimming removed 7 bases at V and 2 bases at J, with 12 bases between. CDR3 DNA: TGTGCCAGCGGACGGGACACAAACACTGAAGCTTTCTTT. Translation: CASGRDTNTEAFF.

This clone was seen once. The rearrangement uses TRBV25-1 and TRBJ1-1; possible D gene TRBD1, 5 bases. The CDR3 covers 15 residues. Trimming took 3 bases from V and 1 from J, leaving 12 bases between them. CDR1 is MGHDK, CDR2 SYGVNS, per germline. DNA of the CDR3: TGTGCCAGCAGTGATTCCAGGGCAGGGAACACTGAAGCTTTCTTT. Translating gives CASSDSRAGNTEAFF.

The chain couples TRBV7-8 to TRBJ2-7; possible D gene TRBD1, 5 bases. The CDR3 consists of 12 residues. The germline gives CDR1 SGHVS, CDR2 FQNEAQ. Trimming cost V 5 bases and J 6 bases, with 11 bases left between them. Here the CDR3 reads CASSQRQFEQYF. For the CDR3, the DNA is TGTGCCAGCAGCCAGAGACAGTTCGAGCAGTACTTC.

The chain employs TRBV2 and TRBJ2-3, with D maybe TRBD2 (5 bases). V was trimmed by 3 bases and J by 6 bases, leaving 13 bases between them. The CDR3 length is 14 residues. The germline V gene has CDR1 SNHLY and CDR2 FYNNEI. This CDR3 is CASSDFSGSDTQYF. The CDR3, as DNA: TGTGCCAGCAGTGACTTTTCTGGGAGTGATACGCAGTATTTT.

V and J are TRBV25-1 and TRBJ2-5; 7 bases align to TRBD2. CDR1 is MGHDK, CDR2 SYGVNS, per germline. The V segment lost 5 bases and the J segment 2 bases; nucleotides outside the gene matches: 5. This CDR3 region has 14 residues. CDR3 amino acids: CASSSAGVQETQYF. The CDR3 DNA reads TGTGCCAGCAGTTCGGCGGGGGTTCAAGAGACCCAGTACTTC.

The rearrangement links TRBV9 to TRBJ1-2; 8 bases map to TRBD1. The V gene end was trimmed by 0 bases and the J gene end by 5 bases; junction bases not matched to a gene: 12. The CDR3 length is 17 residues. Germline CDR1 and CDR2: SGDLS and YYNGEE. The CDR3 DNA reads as TGTGCCAGCAGCGTAGGAACCGGGACAGGCGTTTTTTATGGCTACACCTTC. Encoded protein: CASSVGTGTGVFYGYTF.

This CDR3 is CASSPDRLRANEQFF. CDR3 sequence (DNA): TGCGCCAGCAGCCCGGACCGCTTGCGGGCCAATGAGCAGTTCTTC. The chain has TRBV5-1 and TRBJ2-1, with a possible D match to TRBD2 (5 bases). V lost 4 bases, J lost 6 bases, and 17 bases lay in between. CDR3 length: 15 residues. Germline V gene sequence: CDR1 SGHRS, CDR2 YFSETQ.

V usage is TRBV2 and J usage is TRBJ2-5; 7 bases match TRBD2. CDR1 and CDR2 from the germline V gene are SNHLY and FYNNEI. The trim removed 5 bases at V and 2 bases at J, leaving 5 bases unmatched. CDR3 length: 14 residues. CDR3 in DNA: TGTGCCAGCAGTCGGACTAGTGGACAAGAGACCCAGTACTTC. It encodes CASSRTSGQETQYF.

The CDR3: CASSGTSGGQETQYF. CDR3 nucleotides: TGTGCCAGTAGTGGAACTAGCGGGGGTCAAGAGACCCAGTACTTC. This chain uses TRBV19 with TRBJ2-5, with 11 bases aligning to TRBD2. J gave up 2 bases and V 5 bases, and 4 bases lay outside the gene matches. CDR3 length equals 15 residues. CDR1 is LNHDA, CDR2 SQIVND, per germline (reference sequence).